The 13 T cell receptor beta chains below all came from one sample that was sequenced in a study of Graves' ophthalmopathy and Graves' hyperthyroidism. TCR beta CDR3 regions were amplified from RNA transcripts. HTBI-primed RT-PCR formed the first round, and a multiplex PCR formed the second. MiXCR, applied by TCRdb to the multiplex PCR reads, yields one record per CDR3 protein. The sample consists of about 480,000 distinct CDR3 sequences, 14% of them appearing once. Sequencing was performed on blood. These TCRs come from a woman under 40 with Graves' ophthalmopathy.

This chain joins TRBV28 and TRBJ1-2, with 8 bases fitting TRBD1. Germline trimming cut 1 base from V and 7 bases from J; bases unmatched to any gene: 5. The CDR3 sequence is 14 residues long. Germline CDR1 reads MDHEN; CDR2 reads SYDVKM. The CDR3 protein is CASSLFKTGVGYTF. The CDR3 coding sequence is TGTGCCAGCAGTTTATTTAAGACAGGGGTTGGCTACACCTTC.

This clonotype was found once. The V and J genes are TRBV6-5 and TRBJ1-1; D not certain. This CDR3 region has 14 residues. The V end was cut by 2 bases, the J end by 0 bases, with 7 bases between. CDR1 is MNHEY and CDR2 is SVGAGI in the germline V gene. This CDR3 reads CASSYEGLNTEAFF. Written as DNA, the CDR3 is TGTGCCAGCAGTTACGAGGGTCTGAACACTGAAGCTTTCTTT.

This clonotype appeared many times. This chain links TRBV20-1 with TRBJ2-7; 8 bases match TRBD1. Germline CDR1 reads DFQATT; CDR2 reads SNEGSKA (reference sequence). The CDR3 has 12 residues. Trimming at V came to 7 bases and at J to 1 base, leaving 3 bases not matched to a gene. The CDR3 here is CSVNRGSYEQYF. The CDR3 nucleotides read TGCAGTGTTAACAGGGGGTCCTACGAGCAGTACTTC.

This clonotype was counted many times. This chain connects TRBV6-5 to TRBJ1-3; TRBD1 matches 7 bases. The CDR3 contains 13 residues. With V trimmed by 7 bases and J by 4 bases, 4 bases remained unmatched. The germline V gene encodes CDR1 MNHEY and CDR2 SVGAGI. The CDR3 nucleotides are TGTGCCAGCACGACAGGGACGGGAAACACCATATATTTT. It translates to CASTTGTGNTIYF.

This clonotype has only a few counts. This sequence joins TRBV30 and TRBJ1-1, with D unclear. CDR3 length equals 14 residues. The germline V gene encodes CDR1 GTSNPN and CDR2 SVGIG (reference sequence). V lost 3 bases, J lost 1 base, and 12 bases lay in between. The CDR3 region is CAWSPIGGNTEAFF. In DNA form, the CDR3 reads TGTGCCTGGAGCCCCATTGGCGGGAACACTGAAGCTTTCTTT.

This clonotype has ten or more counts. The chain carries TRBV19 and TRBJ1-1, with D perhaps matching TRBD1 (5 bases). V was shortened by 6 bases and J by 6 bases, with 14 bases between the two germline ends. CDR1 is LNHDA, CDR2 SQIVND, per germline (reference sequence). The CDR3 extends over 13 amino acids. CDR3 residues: CASRAGYNAEAFF. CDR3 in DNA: TGTGCCAGTAGGGCAGGGTACAACGCTGAAGCTTTCTTT.

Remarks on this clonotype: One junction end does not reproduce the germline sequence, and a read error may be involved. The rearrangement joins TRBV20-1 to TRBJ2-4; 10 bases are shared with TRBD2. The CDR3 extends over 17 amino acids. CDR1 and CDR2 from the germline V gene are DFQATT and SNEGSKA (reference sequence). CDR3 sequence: CSAFGAGGTLAKNIKYF. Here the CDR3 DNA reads TGCAGTGCCTTCGGAGCGGGGGGGACCTTAGCCAAAAACATTAAGTACTTC.

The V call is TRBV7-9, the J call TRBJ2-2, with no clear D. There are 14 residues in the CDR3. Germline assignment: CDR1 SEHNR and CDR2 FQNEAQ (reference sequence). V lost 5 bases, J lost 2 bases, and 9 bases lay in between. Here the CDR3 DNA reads TGTGCCAGCAGCCCAAATTCCAACACCGGGGAGCTGTTTTTT. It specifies CASSPNSNTGELFF.

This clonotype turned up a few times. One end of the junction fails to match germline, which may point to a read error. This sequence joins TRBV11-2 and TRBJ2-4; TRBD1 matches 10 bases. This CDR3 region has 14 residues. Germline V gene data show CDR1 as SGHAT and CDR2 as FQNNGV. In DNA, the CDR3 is TGTGCCAGCAGCTTAGGACAGGGGGCTTACATTAAGTACTTC. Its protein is CASSLGQGAYIKYF.

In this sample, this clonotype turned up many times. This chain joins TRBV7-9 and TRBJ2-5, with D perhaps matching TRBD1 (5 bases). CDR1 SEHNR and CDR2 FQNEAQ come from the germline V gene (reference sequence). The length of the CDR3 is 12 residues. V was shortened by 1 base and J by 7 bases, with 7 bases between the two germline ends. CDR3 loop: CASSLVGRTQYF. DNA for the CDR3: TGTGCCAGCAGCTTAGTGGGGCGGACCCAGTACTTC. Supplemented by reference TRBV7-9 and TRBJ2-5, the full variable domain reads DTGVSQNPRHKITKRGQNVTFRCDPISEHNRLYWYRQTLGQGPEFLTYFQNEAQLEKSRLLSDRFSAERPKGSFSTLEIQRTEQGDSAMYLCASSLVGRTQYFGPGTRLLVL.

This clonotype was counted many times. The CDR3 nucleotides are TGTGCCAGCAGGAAGGGGACAGACGCGGGGGAGCAGTACTTC. This translates into CASRKGTDAGEQYF. The chain employs TRBV28 and TRBJ2-7; D might be TRBD1 (7 bases). V was trimmed by 6 bases and J by 7 bases, leaving 19 bases between them. Germline-derived CDR1 and CDR2 are MDHEN and SYDVKM. The CDR3 is 14 residues long.

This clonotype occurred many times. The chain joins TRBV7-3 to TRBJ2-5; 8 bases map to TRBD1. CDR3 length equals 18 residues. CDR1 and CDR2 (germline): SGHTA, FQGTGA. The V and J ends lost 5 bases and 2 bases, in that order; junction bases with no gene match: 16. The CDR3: CASSPSAGGGMRQETQYF. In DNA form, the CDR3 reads TGTGCCAGCAGCCCATCGGCAGGGGGCGGAATGCGACAAGAGACCCAGTACTTC.

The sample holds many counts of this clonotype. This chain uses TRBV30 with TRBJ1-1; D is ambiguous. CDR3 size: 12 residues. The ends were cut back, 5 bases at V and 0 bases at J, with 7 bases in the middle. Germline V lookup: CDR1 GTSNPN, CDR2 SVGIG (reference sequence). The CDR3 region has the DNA TGTGCCTGGGGGAATGTGAACACTGAAGCTTTCTTT. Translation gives CAWGNVNTEAFF.